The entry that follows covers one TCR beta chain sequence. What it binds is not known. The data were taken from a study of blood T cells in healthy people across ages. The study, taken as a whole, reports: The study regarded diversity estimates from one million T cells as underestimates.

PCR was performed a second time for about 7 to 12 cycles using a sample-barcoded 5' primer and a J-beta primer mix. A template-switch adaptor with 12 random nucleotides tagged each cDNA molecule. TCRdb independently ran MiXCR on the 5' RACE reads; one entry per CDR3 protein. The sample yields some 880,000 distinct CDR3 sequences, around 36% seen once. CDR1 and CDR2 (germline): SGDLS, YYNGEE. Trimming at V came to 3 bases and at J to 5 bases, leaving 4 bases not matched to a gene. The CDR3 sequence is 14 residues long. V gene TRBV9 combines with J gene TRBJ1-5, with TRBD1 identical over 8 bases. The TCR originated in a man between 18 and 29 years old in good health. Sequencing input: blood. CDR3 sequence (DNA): TGTGCCAGCAGCGCGGACAGGGTGGATCAGCCCCAGCATTTT. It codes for CASSADRVDQPQHF.